This T cell receptor beta chain is drawn from a study of blood T cell repertoires in COVID-19. Cohorts were determined from participant-reported clinical history. How the authors handled the data: Reference gene primer amplification in the assay estimated nucleated cell counts. TCRdb's table, derived via immunoSEQ multiplex PCR, lists solely in-frame clones and lacks some. For V, J and clone size, that table is used; D and trimming come from the DNA. The sample contains about 300,000 clones, more than 75% of which appear only once. V shed 8 bases and J 1 base; nucleotides not matched to a gene: 7. Germline V CDR1 and CDR2: SEHNR, FQNEAQ (reference sequence). The CDR3 consists of 15 residues.

V gene TRBV7-9 combines with J gene TRBJ2-3; 9 bases line up with TRBD2. This clonotype was sampled from a young woman who had recovered from COVID-19. Input material: PBMCs or T cells enriched from blood (not recorded which). Written as DNA, the CDR3 is TGTGCCAGCTGCTCCGGGACTAGCCGCACAGATACGCAGTATTTT. As protein: CASCSGTSRTDTQYF.